This TCR beta chain is from a study of preoperative IRX-2 immunotherapy in early breast cancer. Only in-frame clones appear in the TCRdb table, and some are missing; sequencing was by immunoSEQ multiplex PCR. The sample has 43,000 or so clones; about 95% are singletons. The germline V gene has CDR1 SGHRS and CDR2 YFSETQ. The CDR3 runs 15 residues. The V end lost 0 bases, the J end lost 2 bases, and 9 bases lay between the germline ends. Treatment described: preoperative locoregional IRX-2 cytokine immunotherapy. This chain joins TRBV5-1 and TRBJ2-1; possibly TRBD1 for D (6 bases). The receptor's source is a human donor with breast cancer. This sample comprised tumor tissue, obtained after IRX-2 immunotherapy. The CDR3 nucleotides read TGCGCCAGCAGCTTGGTGGACAGCACCTACAATGAGCAGTTCTTC. This sequence encodes CASSLVDSTYNEQFF.